This T cell receptor (beta chain) was captured by sequencing in a study of early stage breast cancer tumors. Overall study: Most invasive tumors, about 75% of the 16, were ER+/PR+/HER2-.

Produced via immunoSEQ multiplex PCR; TCRdb's table is partial and in-frame only. The data contain 6,000 or so clones, roughly 80% of them singletons. General observations from the study: Tumor and normal breast were distinguished via blood comparison in about 85% of the 16 patients. Tumors had approximately 2.5-fold higher T cell density than normal breast.

The V segment lost 1 base and the J segment 2 bases; nucleotides outside the gene matches: 7. This CDR3 contains 16 residues. Germline CDR1 and CDR2: SGHVS and FQNEAQ. As concerns this clone: Its antigen remains unknown.

The source is a person aged 65 to 79 with breast cancer. The chain is built from TRBV7-8 and TRBJ2-7, with 8 positions matching TRBD1. The specimen was normal breast tissue next to the tumor. The CDR3 DNA follows: TGTGCCAGCAGCTTAGGGGGACCGGACAGGGCCTACGAGCAGTACTTC. It specifies CASSLGGPDRAYEQYF.